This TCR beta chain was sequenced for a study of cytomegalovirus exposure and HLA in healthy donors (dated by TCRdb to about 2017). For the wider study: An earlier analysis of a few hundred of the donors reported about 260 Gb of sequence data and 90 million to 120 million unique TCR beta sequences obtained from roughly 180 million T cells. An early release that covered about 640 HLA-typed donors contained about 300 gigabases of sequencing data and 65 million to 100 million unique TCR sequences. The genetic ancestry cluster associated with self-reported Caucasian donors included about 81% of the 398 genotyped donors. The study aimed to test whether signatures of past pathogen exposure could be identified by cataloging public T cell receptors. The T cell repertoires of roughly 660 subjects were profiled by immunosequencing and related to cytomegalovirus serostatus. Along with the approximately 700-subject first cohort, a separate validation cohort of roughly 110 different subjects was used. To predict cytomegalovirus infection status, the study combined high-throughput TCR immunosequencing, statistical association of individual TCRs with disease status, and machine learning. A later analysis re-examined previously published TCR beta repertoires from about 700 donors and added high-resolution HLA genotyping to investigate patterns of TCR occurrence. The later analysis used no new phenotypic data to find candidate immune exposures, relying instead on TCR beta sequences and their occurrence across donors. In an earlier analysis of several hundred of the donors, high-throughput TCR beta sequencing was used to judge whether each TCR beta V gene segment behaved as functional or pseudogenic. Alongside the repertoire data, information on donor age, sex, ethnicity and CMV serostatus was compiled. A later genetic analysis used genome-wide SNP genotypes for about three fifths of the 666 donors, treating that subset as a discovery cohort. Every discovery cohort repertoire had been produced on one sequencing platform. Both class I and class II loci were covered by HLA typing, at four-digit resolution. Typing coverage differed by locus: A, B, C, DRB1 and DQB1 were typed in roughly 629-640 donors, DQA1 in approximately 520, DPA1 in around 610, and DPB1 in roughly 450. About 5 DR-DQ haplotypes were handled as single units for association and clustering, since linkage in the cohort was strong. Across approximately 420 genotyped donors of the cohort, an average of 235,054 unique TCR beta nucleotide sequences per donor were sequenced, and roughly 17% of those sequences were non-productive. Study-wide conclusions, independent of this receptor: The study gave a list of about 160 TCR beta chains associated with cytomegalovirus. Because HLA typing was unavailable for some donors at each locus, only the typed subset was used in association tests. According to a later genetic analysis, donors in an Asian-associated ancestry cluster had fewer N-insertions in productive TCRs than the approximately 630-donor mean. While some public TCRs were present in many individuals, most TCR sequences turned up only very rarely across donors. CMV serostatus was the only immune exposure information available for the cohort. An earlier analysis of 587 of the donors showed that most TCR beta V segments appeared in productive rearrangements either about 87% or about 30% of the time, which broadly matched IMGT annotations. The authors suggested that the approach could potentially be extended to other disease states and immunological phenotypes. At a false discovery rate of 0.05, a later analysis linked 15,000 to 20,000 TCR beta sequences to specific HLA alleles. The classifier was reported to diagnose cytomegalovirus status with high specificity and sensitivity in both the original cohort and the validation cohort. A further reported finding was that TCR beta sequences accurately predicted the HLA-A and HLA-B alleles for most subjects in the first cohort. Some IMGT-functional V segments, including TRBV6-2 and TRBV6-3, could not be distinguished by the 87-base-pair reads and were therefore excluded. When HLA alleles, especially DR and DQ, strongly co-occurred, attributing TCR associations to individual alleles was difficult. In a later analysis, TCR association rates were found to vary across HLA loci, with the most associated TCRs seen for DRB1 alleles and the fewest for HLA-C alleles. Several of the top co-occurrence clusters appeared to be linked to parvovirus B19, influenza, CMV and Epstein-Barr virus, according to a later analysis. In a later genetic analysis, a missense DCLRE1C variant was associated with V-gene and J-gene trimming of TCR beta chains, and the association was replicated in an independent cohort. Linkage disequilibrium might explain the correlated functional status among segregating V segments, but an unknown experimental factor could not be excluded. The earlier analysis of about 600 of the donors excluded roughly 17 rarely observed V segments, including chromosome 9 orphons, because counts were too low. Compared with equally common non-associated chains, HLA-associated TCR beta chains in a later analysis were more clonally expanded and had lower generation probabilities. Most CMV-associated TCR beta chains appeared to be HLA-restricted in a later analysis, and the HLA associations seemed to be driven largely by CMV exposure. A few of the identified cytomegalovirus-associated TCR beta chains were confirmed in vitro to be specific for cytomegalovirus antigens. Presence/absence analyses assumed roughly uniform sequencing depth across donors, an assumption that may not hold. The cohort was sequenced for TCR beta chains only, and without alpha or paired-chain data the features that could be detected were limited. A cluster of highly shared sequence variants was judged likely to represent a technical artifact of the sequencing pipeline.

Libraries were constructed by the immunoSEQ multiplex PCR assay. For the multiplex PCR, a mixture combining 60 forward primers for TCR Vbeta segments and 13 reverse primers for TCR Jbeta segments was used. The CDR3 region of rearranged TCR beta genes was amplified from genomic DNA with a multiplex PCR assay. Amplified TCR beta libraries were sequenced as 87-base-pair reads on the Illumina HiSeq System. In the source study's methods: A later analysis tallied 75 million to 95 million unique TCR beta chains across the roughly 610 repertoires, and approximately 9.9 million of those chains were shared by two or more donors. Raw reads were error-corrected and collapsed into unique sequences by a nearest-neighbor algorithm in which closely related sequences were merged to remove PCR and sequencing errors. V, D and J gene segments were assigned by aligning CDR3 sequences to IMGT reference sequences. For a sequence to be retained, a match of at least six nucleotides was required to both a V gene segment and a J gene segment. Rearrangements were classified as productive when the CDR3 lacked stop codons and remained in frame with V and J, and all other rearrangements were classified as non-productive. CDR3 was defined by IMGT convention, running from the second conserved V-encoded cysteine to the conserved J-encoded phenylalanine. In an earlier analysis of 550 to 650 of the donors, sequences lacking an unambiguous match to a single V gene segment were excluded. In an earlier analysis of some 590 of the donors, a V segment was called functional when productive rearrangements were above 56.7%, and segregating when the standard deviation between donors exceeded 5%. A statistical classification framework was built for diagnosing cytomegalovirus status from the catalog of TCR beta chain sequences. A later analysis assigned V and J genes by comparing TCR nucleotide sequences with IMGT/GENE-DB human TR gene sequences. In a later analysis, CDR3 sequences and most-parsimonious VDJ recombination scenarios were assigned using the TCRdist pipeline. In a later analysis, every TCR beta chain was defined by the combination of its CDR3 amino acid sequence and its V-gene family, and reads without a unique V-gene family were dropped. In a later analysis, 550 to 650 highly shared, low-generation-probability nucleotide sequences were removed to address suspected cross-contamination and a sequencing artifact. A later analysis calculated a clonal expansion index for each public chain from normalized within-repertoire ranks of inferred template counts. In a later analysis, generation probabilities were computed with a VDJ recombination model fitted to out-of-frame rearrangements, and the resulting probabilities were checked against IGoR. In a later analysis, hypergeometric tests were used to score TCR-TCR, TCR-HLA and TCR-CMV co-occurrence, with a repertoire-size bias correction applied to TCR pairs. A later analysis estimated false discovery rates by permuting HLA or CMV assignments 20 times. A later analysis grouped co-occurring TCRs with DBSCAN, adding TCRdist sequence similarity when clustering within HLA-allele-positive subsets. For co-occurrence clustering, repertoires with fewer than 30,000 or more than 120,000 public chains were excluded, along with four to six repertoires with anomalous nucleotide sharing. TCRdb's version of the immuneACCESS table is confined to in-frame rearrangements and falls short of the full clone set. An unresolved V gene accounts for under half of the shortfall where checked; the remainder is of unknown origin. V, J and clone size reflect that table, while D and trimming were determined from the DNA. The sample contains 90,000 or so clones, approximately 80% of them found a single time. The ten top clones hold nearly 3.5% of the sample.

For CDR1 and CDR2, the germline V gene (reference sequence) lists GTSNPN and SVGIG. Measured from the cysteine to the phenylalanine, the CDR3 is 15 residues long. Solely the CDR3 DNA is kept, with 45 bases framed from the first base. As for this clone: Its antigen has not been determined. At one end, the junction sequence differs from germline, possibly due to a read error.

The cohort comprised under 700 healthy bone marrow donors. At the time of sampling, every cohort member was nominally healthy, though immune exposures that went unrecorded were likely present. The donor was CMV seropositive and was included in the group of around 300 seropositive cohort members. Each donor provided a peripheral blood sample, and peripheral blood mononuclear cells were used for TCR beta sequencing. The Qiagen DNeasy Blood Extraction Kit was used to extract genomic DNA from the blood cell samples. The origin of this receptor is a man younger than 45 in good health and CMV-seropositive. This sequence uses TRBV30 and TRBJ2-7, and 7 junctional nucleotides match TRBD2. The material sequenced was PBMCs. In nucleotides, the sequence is TGTGCCTGGAGTGTAAAGGGACTATCATCCCACCCCCCAGACTTC. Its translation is CAWSVKGLSSHPPDF.